The 17 T cell receptor beta chains given below trace back to one sample, sequenced in a study of CD8+ T cells in alopecia areata. Treatment described: oral pan-JAK inhibitor, 5-10 mg twice daily. RNA, once extracted, was reverse transcribed into cDNA for use as the sequencing template. TCRdb's copy holds only in-frame clones and misses some; the assay was immunoSEQ multiplex PCR. The sample holds 110,000 or so clones, 45% to 65% seen once. This sample comprised CD4+ T cells sorted from blood, obtained at week 24, from a patient treated with tofacitinib. The receptors derive from a human donor with alopecia areata.

Turning to this clone: One end of the junction fails to match germline, which may point to a read error. The V call is TRBV4-3, the J call TRBJ2-2; TRBD2 might be the D (7 bases). This CDR3 has 18 amino acids. The germline gives CDR1 LGHNA, CDR2 YSLEER. CDR3 sequence: CASSQTRGGAKGTGELFF. In nucleotides, the CDR3 is TGCGCCAGTAGCCAGACCCGTGGGGGGGCCAAGGGCACTGGGGAGCTGTTTTTT.

The V gene is TRBV30, the J gene TRBJ2-7, with D perhaps TRBD2 (5 bases). Per the germline V gene, CDR1 is GTSNPN and CDR2 is SVGIG (reference sequence). Trimming cost V 1 base and J 4 bases, with 11 bases left between them. The CDR3 contains 13 residues. The CDR3 is CAWSDGLSYEQYF. As DNA, the CDR3 is TGTGCCTGGAGTGATGGACTTTCTTACGAGCAGTACTTC.

The chain carries TRBV2 and TRBJ1-6; D uncertain. The CDR3 is 15 residues long. Germline loops: CDR1 SNHLY, CDR2 FYNNEI. V was clipped by 2 bases and J by 10 bases, with 15 bases between them. CDR3 residues: CASSERAGVGSPLHF. Written as DNA, the CDR3 is TGTGCCAGCAGTGAACGGGCGGGAGTCGGGTCACCCCTCCACTTT.

This clone was detected only once. The chain links TRBV19 to TRBJ1-6; TRBD1 aligns across 8 bases. CDR3 length: 17 amino acids. Germline V gene lookup returns CDR1 LNHDA and CDR2 SQIVND (reference sequence). V shed 9 bases and J 8 bases; nucleotides not matched to a gene: 18. CDR3 region: CASKGQGVVFGDSPLHF. The CDR3 DNA reads TGTGCCAGCAAAGGACAGGGCGTCGTTTTTGGGGATTCACCCCTCCACTTT. Together with reference TRBV19 and TRBJ1-6, the CDR3 gives the full variable domain: DGGITQSPKYLFRKEGQNVTLSCEQNLNHDAMYWYRQDPGQGLRLIYYSQIVNDFQKGDIAEGYSVSREKKESFPLTVTSAQKNPTAFYLCASKGQGVVFGDSPLHFGNGTRLTVT.

The chain couples TRBV5-1 to TRBJ2-1; D gene uncertain. V was cut by 4 bases and J by 2 bases, with 7 bases left in between. Germline V gene sequence: CDR1 SGHRS, CDR2 YFSETQ. This CDR3 comprises 13 residues. The CDR3 protein is CASSILTYNEQFF. CDR3 coding DNA: TGCGCCAGCAGCATACTAACCTACAATGAGCAGTTCTTC.

As regards this clone: Other DNA sequences in this sample translate to the same CDR3. The chain links TRBV30 to TRBJ2-5, with 9 positions matching TRBD2. V lost 3 bases, J lost 1 base, and 3 bases stayed unmatched. Germline values: CDR1 GTSNPN, CDR2 SVGIG (reference sequence). The CDR3 contains 14 residues. This chain's CDR3 is CAWSRLAVQETQYF. Written as DNA, the CDR3 is TGTGCCTGGAGCAGACTAGCGGTCCAAGAGACCCAGTACTTC.

The chain links TRBV5-1 to TRBJ2-7; 7 nucleotides agree with TRBD1. The V and J ends lost 4 bases and 5 bases, in that order; junction bases with no gene match: 9. Germline V CDR1 and CDR2: SGHRS, YFSETQ. This CDR3 contains 14 residues. CDR3 residues: CASSTTGFYDEQYF. Written as DNA, the CDR3 is TGCGCCAGCAGCACGACAGGGTTTTACGACGAGCAGTACTTC.

This clone was detected a few times. The V call is TRBV18, the J call TRBJ2-5; D is uncertain. The germline CDR1 and CDR2 sequences are KGHSH and LQKENI. V lost 0 bases, J lost 5 bases, and 7 bases lay in between. CDR3 size: 13 residues. The CDR3 DNA is TGTGCCAGCTCACCACCGATTCTTGAGACCCAGTACTTC. Translation: CASSPPILETQYF.

This clone occurred a few times. The V call is TRBV7-3, the J call TRBJ2-7; 8 bases align to TRBD1. Germline CDR1 SGHTA, CDR2 FQGTGA. The CDR3 contains 17 residues. J lost 5 bases, V lost 9 bases, and 21 bases had no gene match. CDR3 residues: CASKPGGDPLTWDEQYF. The CDR3 DNA sequence: TGTGCCAGTAAGCCAGGGGGCGATCCCCTAACTTGGGACGAGCAGTACTTC.

The CDR3 protein is CAWREENRDGSPLHF. Written as DNA, the CDR3 is TGTGCCTGGAGAGAGGAGAACAGGGATGGTTCACCCCTCCACTTT. The chain carries TRBV30 and TRBJ1-6; the D gene is possibly TRBD1 (6 bases). Deletions cut 3 bases from V and 9 bases from J, with 18 bases between. Germline V gene lookup returns CDR1 GTSNPN and CDR2 SVGIG (reference sequence). This CDR3 spans 15 amino acids.

The rearrangement links TRBV7-2 to TRBJ2-4, with no clear D. Per germline, CDR1 SGHTA and CDR2 FQGNSA. V was pared by 2 bases and J by 1 base, with 21 bases between. The length of the CDR3 is 19 residues. CDR3 DNA: TGTGCCAGCAGCTTAAGGCCGGTAGGGATCATCCTGGCCAAAAACATTCAGTACTTC. Its protein is CASSLRPVGIILAKNIQYF.

This chain joins TRBV7-9 and TRBJ2-1, with D perhaps matching TRBD2 (7 bases). CDR3 length: 12 residues. CDR1 SEHNR and CDR2 FQNEAQ come from the germline V gene (reference sequence). The CDR3 loop reads CGIVRGAEEQFF. CDR3 nucleotide sequence: TGTGGAATAGTCCGGGGGGCGGAGGAGCAGTTCTTC.

Details on this clone: Germline is not matched at one junction end, which may reflect a read error. This rearrangement joins TRBV4-1 to TRBJ2-1, with a tentative D call TRBD2 (6 bases). Germline V CDR1 and CDR2: MGHRA, YSYEKL. The CDR3 extends over 15 amino acids. The CDR3 loop is CASSQGGTGWNEQFF. DNA of the CDR3: TGTGCCAGCAGCCAAGGCGGGACTGGCTGGAATGAGCAGTTCTTC.

This clone was counted only a few times. The chain uses TRBV19 and TRBJ2-5, with 8 bases fitting TRBD1. CDR1 is LNHDA, CDR2 SQIVND, per germline (reference sequence). This CDR3 contains 14 residues. After removal of 4 bases from V and 3 bases from J, the junction contained 4 bases not matched to a gene. The CDR3 here is CASSTGQAEETQYF. In DNA, the CDR3 is TGTGCCAGTAGTACGGGACAGGCTGAAGAGACCCAGTACTTC.

The chain joins TRBV29-1 to TRBJ2-3, with a tentative D call TRBD2 (5 bases). Germline loops: CDR1 SQVTM, CDR2 ANQGSEA. The CDR3 consists of 12 residues. Trimming pared 7 bases from V and 2 bases from J, leaving 10 bases between. The CDR3 reads CSAGLNTDTQYF. Written as DNA, the CDR3 is TGCAGCGCCGGACTGAACACAGATACGCAGTATTTT.

The chain has TRBV29-1 and TRBJ1-1; 7 bases are shared with TRBD1. This CDR3 comprises 15 residues. Germline CDR1 reads SQVTM; CDR2 reads ANQGSEA. V shed 1 base, J shed 1 base, and the junction held 6 bases outside the gene matches. CDR3: CSVEGGQVSNTEAFF. The CDR3, as DNA: TGCAGCGTTGAAGGAGGACAGGTGTCGAACACTGAAGCTTTCTTT.

This clone was observed a few times. The V and J genes are TRBV15 and TRBJ1-2; TRBD1 matches 7 bases. The CDR3 totals 15 residues. J gave up 3 bases and V 8 bases, and 12 bases lay outside the gene matches. Germline V gene sequence: CDR1 LNHNV, CDR2 YYDKDF (reference sequence). DNA of the CDR3: TGTGCCACCTCGTCCGACAGGGCGGGCGACTATGGCTACACCTTC. It is translated as CATSSDRAGDYGYTF.